The 29 T cell receptor beta chains below come from one sample, sequenced in a study of cytomegalovirus exposure and HLA in healthy donors. Primers included in the PCR were 60 Vbeta and 13 Jbeta primers. Sequencing used immunoSEQ multiplex PCR; TCRdb keeps in-frame clones, though not all of them. In the table there are over 200,000 clones, over 65% of which are singletons. Sequenced material: PBMCs. Source of these receptors: a human donor in good health.

This chain uses TRBV7-9 with TRBJ2-1; possible D gene TRBD2, 5 bases. V lost 0 bases and J 9 bases, leaving 12 bases between the germline ends. CDR1 and CDR2 from the germline V gene are SEHNR and FQNEAQ (reference sequence). The CDR3 is made up of 14 amino acids. The CDR3 bases are TGTGCCAGCAGCTTAGCGGGAGAGAGTGGTGAGCAGTTCTTC. It codes for CASSLAGESGEQFF.

This chain joins TRBV5-1 and TRBJ1-5; weak D call: TRBD1 (5 bases). Between the trimmed V and J ends, which lost 8 bases and 0 bases, there was a span of 24 bases. CDR1 and CDR2 (germline): SGHRS, YFSETQ. The CDR3 is made up of 18 amino acids. Written as DNA, the CDR3 is TGCGCCAGGACCAAGGACAAAAGACGGGAGAATAGCAATCAGCCCCAGCATTTT. Translation gives CARTKDKRRENSNQPQHF. Full variable domain (rest looked up from reference TRBV5-1 and TRBJ1-5): KAGVTQTPRYLIKTRGQQVTLSCSPISGHRSVSWYQQTPGQGLQFLFEYFSETQRNKGNFPGRFSGRQFSNSRSEMNVSTLELGDSALYLCARTKDKRRENSNQPQHFGDGTRLSIL.

On this clone itself: Other DNA sequences within the sample encode an identical CDR3. The rearrangement links TRBV5-1 to TRBJ2-7; TRBD2 matches at 11 bases. Germline loops: CDR1 SGHRS, CDR2 YFSETQ. The V segment lost 2 bases and the J segment 4 bases; nucleotides outside the gene matches: 2. The CDR3 length is 14 residues. The CDR3 nucleotides are TGCGCCAGCAGCTTAACTAGCGGGAGTTACGAGCAGTACTTC. Translated, it gives CASSLTSGSYEQYF. Full variable domain (remainder filled in from reference TRBV5-1 and TRBJ2-7): KAGVTQTPRYLIKTRGQQVTLSCSPISGHRSVSWYQQTPGQGLQFLFEYFSETQRNKGNFPGRFSGRQFSNSRSEMNVSTLELGDSALYLCASSLTSGSYEQYFGPGTRLTVT.

This rearrangement joins TRBV29-1 to TRBJ2-3; a possible D gene is TRBD1 (6 bases). This CDR3 is 12 amino acids long. The V gene's germline CDR1 is SQVTM and CDR2 ANQGSEA. V was cut by 8 bases and J by 3 bases, with 12 bases left in between. CDR3 in amino acids: CSQQGLTDTQYF. CDR3 coding DNA: TGCAGCCAACAGGGTTTGACAGATACGCAGTATTTT.

This sequence joins TRBV7-9 and TRBJ1-2; a weak D match, TRBD1 (6 bases). CDR3 length equals 17 residues. The germline V gene encodes CDR1 SEHNR and CDR2 FQNEAQ (reference sequence). V lost 4 bases and J 4 bases, leaving 22 bases between the germline ends. The CDR3: CASSSTRTGIRAYGYTF. CDR3 DNA sequence: TGTGCCAGCAGCTCTACGCGAACAGGGATTCGGGCCTATGGCTACACCTTC.

The gene calls are TRBV7-2 and TRBJ2-7, with 11 bases lining up with TRBD2. J lost 4 bases, V lost 6 bases, and 5 bases had no gene match. The CDR3 runs to 14 residues. CDR1 SGHTA and CDR2 FQGNSA come from the germline V gene. As DNA, the CDR3 is TGTGCCAGCAGTCCGACTAGCGGGGCATACGAGCAGTACTTC. Protein sequence: CASSPTSGAYEQYF.

V is TRBV7-9 and J is TRBJ1-1; unclear D gene. The CDR3 sequence is 14 residues long. V lost 1 base to trimming and J lost 1 base, with 7 bases between them. The germline V gene has CDR1 SEHNR and CDR2 FQNEAQ (reference sequence). CDR3 in amino acids: CASSLGPRNTEAFF. CDR3 DNA sequence: TGTGCCAGCAGCTTAGGGCCTCGGAACACTGAAGCTTTCTTT.

This chain links TRBV6-1 with TRBJ2-3, with 9 bases that match TRBD1. Losses at the gene ends were 7 bases for V and 0 bases for J; bases not matched to a gene: 5. The germline V gene encodes CDR1 MNHNS and CDR2 SASEGT. The CDR3 has 15 amino acids. CDR3 coding DNA: TGTGCCAGCATGCGACAGGGGGTAAGCACAGATACGCAGTATTTT. As protein: CASMRQGVSTDTQYF.

The chain combines TRBV27 with TRBJ1-2, with D maybe TRBD1 (5 bases). This CDR3 region has 13 residues. The germline CDR1 and CDR2 sequences are MNHEY and SMNVEV (reference sequence). V dropped 6 bases and J dropped 5 bases, with 13 bases sitting between them. The CDR3 loop is CASSETASYGYTF. The CDR3 region has the DNA TGTGCCAGCAGCGAGACAGCCTCTTATGGCTACACCTTC.

The genes are TRBV2 and TRBJ1-2; possible D gene TRBD1, 5 bases. Germline V CDR1 and CDR2: SNHLY, FYNNEI. V lost 6 bases and J lost 8, with 13 bases in between. The CDR3 length is 12 residues. As DNA, the CDR3 is TGTGCCAGCAGGCCTGGGGGGTACGGCTACACCTTC. Translation gives CASRPGGYGYTF.

The chain couples TRBV29-1 to TRBJ2-7; 8 nucleotides align to TRBD1. J gave up 3 bases and V 6 bases, and 4 bases lay outside the gene matches. Germline-derived CDR1 and CDR2 are SQVTM and ANQGSEA. This CDR3 has 12 amino acids. Here the CDR3 DNA reads TGCAGCGTCTACAGGGGGAACTACGAGCAGTACTTC. Translation: CSVYRGNYEQYF.

CDR3 in amino acids: CASSLAKPGNTIYF. The CDR3 nucleotides read TGTGCCAGCTCCCTCGCTAAGCCTGGAAACACCATATATTTT. This sequence joins TRBV18 and TRBJ1-3; D uncertain. This CDR3 has 14 residues. Germline CDR1 KGHSH, CDR2 LQKENI. V gave up 6 bases and J gave up 2 bases, with 11 bases separating them.

The V gene is TRBV9, the J gene TRBJ2-3; tentative D call: TRBD2 (5 bases). Germline CDR1 and CDR2: SGDLS and YYNGEE. Trimming removed 2 bases at V and 0 bases at J, with 16 bases between. The CDR3 has 17 amino acids. CDR3 nucleotides: TGTGCCAGCAGCGTCACCGGTCGCCGGGGTAGCACAGATACGCAGTATTTT. Translation gives CASSVTGRRGSTDTQYF. Complete variable domain (other parts from reference TRBV9 and TRBJ2-3): DSGVTQTPKHLITATGQRVTLRCSPRSGDLSVYWYQQSLDQGLQFLIQYYNGEERAKGNILERFSAQQFPDLHSELNLSSLELGDSALYFCASSVTGRRGSTDTQYFGPGTRLTVL.

This chain joins TRBV28 and TRBJ1-1; D might be TRBD1 (6 bases). V lost 4 bases and J lost 5, with 11 bases in between. CDR1 and CDR2 (germline): MDHEN, SYDVKM. The CDR3 covers 13 residues. CDR3 nucleotides: TGTGCCAGCAGTTACAGGGCGTGGACTGAAGCTTTCTTT. This codes for CASSYRAWTEAFF.

The chain carries TRBV30 and TRBJ1-3, with 12 bases identical to TRBD1. CDR1 is GTSNPN and CDR2 is SVGIG in the germline V gene (reference sequence). V gave up 2 bases and J gave up 1 base; unmatched junction bases: 3. CDR3 length equals 16 residues. This chain's CDR3 is CAWSRDRGPSGNTIYF. Written as DNA, the CDR3 is TGTGCCTGGAGTCGGGACAGGGGGCCGTCTGGAAACACCATATATTTT. The whole variable domain, remainder taken from reference TRBV30 and TRBJ1-3, is SQTIHQWPATLVQPVGSPLSLECTVEGTSNPNLYWYRQAAGRGLQLLFYSVGIGQISSEVPQNLSASRPQDRQFILSSKKLLLSDSGFYLCAWSRDRGPSGNTIYFGEGSWLTVV.

This chain links TRBV29-1 with TRBJ2-3, with D perhaps matching TRBD2 (6 bases). The germline gives CDR1 SQVTM, CDR2 ANQGSEA. This CDR3 has 12 amino acids. The V and J ends lost 2 bases and 3 bases respectively, with 6 bases between them. CDR3 DNA: TGCAGCGTTGAACTAGCGACAGATACGCAGTATTTT. This gives the protein CSVELATDTQYF.

The gene calls are TRBV5-4 and TRBJ2-3; the match to TRBD1 covers 9 bases. The CDR3 covers 17 residues. Germline V CDR1 and CDR2: SGHNT, YYREEE (reference sequence). V dropped 2 bases and J dropped 3; count of bases not matched to a gene: 10. This CDR3 reads CASSLSGQGVWTDTQYF. In nucleotides, the CDR3 is TGTGCCAGCAGCTTATCGGGACAGGGCGTGTGGACAGATACGCAGTATTTT.

The V gene is TRBV9, the J gene TRBJ2-4; D is possibly TRBD2 (6 bases). Germline-derived CDR1 and CDR2 are SGDLS and YYNGEE. The CDR3 is 15 amino acids. With 4 bases removed from V and 10 bases from J, the gap between germline ends came to 21 bases. CDR3 in DNA: TGTGCCAGCAGCCCGACCGACATGGAGGGCTCAATTCAGTACTTC. It codes for CASSPTDMEGSIQYF.

The table lists this clone with a few counts. The J gene is TRBJ2-6, the V gene TRBV4-1; D is possibly TRBD1 (5 bases). Germline CDR1 reads MGHRA; CDR2 reads YSYEKL. The V gene lost 1 base and the J gene lost 4 bases, with 11 bases spanning the gap. The CDR3 has 16 residues. CDR3 sequence (DNA): TGCGCCAGCAGCCAAGTCCAGGGTCCCGGGGCCAACGTCCTGACTTTC. Its protein product is CASSQVQGPGANVLTF.

This chain joins TRBV18 and TRBJ2-5, with 11 nucleotides matching TRBD2. Losses at the gene ends were 3 bases for V and 5 bases for J; bases not matched to a gene: 5. Germline CDR1 KGHSH, CDR2 LQKENI. The CDR3 is 15 residues long. The CDR3 sequence is CASSPPSGRRETQYF. DNA of the CDR3: TGTGCCAGCTCACCGCCTAGCGGGAGGCGGGAGACCCAGTACTTC. Combining the CDR3 with reference TRBV18 and TRBJ2-5 gives the whole variable domain NAGVMQNPRHLVRRRGQEARLRCSPMKGHSHVYWYRQLPEEGLKFMVYLQKENIIDESGMPKERFSAEFPKEGPSILRIQQVVRGDSAAYFCASSPPSGRRETQYFGPGTRLLVL.

V usage is TRBV6-6 and J usage is TRBJ1-3, with a tentative D call TRBD1 (5 bases). This CDR3 comprises 15 residues. V lost 6 bases to trimming and J lost 3 bases, with 15 bases between them. From germline, CDR1 is MNHNY and CDR2 SVGAGI (reference sequence). The CDR3 sequence: CASSDQGRVGNTIYF. CDR3 coding DNA: TGTGCCAGCAGCGATCAGGGTCGAGTTGGAAACACCATATATTTT.

This clone has just a few counts. The chain links TRBV5-4 to TRBJ2-7; 7 nucleotides match TRBD1. Per the germline V gene, CDR1 is SGHNT and CDR2 is YYREEE (reference sequence). The CDR3 is 14 residues long. V was pared by 0 bases and J by 5 bases, with 5 bases of the junction left unmatched. The CDR3 nucleotides read TGTGCCAGCAGCTTGGGCGACAGGGTCCACGAGCAGTACTTC. Amino acid sequence: CASSLGDRVHEQYF.

The V gene is TRBV5-6, the J gene TRBJ2-5; maybe TRBD1 (5 bases). The J call may be faulty, since TRBJ2-7 better matches the DNA end. CDR1 SGHDT and CDR2 YYEEEE come from the germline V gene. The CDR3 covers 14 residues. This chain's CDR3 is CASSFGAGPGEQYF. As DNA, the CDR3 is TGTGCCAGCAGCTTTGGGGCAGGCCCTGGCGAGCAGTACTTC.

The chain joins TRBV4-1 to TRBJ1-1; D unclear. CDR1 and CDR2 (germline): MGHRA, YSYEKL. The CDR3 covers 15 residues. Trimming cost V 0 bases and J 0 bases, with 8 bases left between them. The CDR3 DNA sequence: TGCGCCAGCAGCCAAGAAAGCAGGATGAACACTGAAGCTTTCTTT. Its protein is CASSQESRMNTEAFF.

A few counts support this clone. This chain links TRBV9 with TRBJ2-7, with D perhaps TRBD2 (6 bases). The CDR3 has 13 residues. Germline CDR1 and CDR2: SGDLS and YYNGEE. Trimming took off 4 bases at V and 4 bases at J, with 12 bases between the two ends. CDR3 protein: CASSHGLLYEQYF. As DNA, the CDR3 is TGTGCCAGCAGCCACGGACTACTTTACGAGCAGTACTTC.

V is TRBV6-5 and J is TRBJ1-4; TRBD1 might be the D (6 bases). Germline CDR1 reads MNHEY; CDR2 reads SVGAGI. CDR3 size: 12 residues. V dropped 8 bases and J dropped 8 bases, with 12 bases sitting between them. The CDR3 protein is CASWGGGEKLFF. The CDR3 coding sequence is TGTGCCAGCTGGGGAGGGGGGGAAAAACTGTTTTTT.

In this sample, this clone turned up a few times. The gene calls are TRBV6-1 and TRBJ2-1; D is unclear. Germline loops: CDR1 MNHNS, CDR2 SASEGT. The V end was cut by 0 bases, the J end by 6 bases, with 18 bases between. The CDR3 sequence is 17 residues long. Here the CDR3 reads CASSEALYSFNPNEQFF. In DNA, the CDR3 is TGTGCCAGCAGTGAAGCCCTATACTCCTTTAATCCCAATGAGCAGTTCTTC.

The rearrangement links TRBV4-2 to TRBJ2-7; D possibly corresponds to TRBD2 (5 bases). The CDR3 has 16 residues. The germline V gene encodes CDR1 LGHNA and CDR2 YNFKEQ. The V end lost 0 bases, the J end lost 3 bases, and 15 bases lay between the germline ends. CDR3 residues: CASSQDKLLGYYEQYF. For the CDR3, the DNA is TGTGCCAGCAGCCAAGACAAACTACTAGGGTACTACGAGCAGTACTTC.

This clone was recorded only once. The genes are TRBV5-1 and TRBJ2-7; 11 positions match TRBD2. The CDR3 consists of 20 residues. Trimming took 1 base from V and 3 from J; bases not matched to a gene: 18. CDR1 and CDR2 from the germline V gene are SGHRS and YFSETQ. CDR3 sequence: CASSLIRGLAGGPSYYEQYF. The CDR3 DNA reads as TGCGCCAGCAGCTTGATTAGGGGGCTAGCGGGAGGACCGAGTTACTACGAGCAGTACTTC.